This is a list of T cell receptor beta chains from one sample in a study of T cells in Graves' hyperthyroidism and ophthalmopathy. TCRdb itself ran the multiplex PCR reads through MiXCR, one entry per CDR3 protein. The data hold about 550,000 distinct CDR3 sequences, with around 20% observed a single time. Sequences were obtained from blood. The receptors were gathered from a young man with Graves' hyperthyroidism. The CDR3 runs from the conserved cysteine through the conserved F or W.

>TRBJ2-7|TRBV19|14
CARSGRLPAYEQYF
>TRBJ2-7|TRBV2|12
CARGQGANEQYF
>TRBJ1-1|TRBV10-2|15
CASRRPVGWNTEAFF
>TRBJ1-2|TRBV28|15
CASRDRQGARGGYTF
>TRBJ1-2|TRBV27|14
CASSLVSGDFGYTF
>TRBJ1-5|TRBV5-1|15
CASSFGGDSNQPQHF
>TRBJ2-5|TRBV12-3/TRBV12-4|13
CASSRDIQETQYF
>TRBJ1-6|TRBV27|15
CASSLSDSYNSPPHF
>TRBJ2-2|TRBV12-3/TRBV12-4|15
CASRQAGPPGRELFF
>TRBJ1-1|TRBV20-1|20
CSARLQPSRFRDIGYTDAFF
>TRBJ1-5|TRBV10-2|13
CAATGNSNQPQHF
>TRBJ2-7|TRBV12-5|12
CASSVSSYEQYF
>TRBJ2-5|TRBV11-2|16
CASSFTGGAEQETQYF
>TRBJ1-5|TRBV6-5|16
CASSYSATHSNQPQHF
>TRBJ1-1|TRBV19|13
CASKGIGYTEAFF
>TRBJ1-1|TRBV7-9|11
CASSLKWEAFF
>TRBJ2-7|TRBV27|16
CASPRWGYSCSYEQYF
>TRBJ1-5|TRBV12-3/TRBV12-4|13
CASRSGFGQPQHF
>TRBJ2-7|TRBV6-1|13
CASRLASGYEQYF
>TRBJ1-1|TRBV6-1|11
CKTGGLTEAFF
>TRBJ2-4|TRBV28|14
CASPPARPGNIQYF
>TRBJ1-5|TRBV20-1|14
CSASFPGGDQPQHF
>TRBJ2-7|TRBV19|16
CASSITTDYSSYEQYF
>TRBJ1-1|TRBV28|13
CASSLGEDTEAFF
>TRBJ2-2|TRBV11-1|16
CASTDTQGVNTGELFF
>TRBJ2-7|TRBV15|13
CATSSGDAYEQYF
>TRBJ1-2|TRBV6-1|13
CASSPGKGDGYTF
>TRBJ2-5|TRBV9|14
CASSVGQNEQTQYF
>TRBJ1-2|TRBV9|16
CASSAPGTWSADGYTF
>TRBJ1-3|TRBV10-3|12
CAIGTTGNTIYF
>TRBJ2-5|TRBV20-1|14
CSARKETGEETQYF
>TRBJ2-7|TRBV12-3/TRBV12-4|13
CASSLVRVGEQYF
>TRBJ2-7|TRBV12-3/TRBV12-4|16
CASSLGGTGRSHEQYF
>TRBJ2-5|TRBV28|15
CASRRLAGGLETQYF
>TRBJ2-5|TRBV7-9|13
CASSDGTRETQYF
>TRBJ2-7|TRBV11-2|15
CASSEPSGGRYEQYF
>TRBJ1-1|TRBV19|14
CASSTGTGSDEAFF
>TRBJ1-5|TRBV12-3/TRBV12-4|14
CASRFRGSNQPQHF
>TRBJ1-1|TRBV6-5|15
CASSYEAGMNTEAFF
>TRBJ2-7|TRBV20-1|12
CSAPDGTYEQYF
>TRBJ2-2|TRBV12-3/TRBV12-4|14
CASRAMTVTGELFF
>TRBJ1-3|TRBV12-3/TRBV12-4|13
CASSPYTGNTIYF
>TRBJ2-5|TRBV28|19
CASSPSPGQGALWEETQYF
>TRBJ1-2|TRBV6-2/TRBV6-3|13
CASSIGTAFGYTF
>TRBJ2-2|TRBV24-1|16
CATSDSRSKGTGELFF
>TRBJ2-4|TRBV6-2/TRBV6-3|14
CASSYTGAKNIKYF
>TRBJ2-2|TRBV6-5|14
CASSQGRATGELFF
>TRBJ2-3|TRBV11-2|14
CASSSLNGGDTQYF
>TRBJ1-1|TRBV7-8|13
CASSLNPGTEAFF
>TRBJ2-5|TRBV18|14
CASSPDLTRETQYF
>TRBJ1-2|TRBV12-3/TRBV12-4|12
CASQARTNGYTF